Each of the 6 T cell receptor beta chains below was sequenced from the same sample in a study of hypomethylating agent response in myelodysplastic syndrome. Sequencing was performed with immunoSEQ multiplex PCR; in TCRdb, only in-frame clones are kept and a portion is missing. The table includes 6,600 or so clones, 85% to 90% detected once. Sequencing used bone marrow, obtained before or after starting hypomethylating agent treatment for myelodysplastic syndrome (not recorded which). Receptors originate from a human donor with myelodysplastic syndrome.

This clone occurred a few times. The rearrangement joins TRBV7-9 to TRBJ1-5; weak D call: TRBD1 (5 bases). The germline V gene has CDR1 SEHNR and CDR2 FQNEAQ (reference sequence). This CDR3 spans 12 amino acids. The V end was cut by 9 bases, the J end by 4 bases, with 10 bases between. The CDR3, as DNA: TGTGCCAGTGGGACGGATAATCAGCCCCAGCATTTT. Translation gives CASGTDNQPQHF.

The CDR3 sequence: CASSPRTVQETQYF. For the CDR3, the DNA is TGTGCCAGCTCACCAAGGACGGTCCAAGAGACCCAGTACTTC. The chain couples TRBV18 to TRBJ2-5; D not resolved. This CDR3 contains 14 residues. From germline, CDR1 is KGHSH and CDR2 LQKENI. Trimming shortened V by 2 bases and J by 1 base, and 8 bases separated the two germline ends.

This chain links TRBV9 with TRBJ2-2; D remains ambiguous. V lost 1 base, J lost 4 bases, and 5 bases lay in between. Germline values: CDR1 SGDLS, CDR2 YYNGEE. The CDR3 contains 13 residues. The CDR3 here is CASSVFGTGELFF. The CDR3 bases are TGTGCCAGCAGCGTATTTGGCACCGGGGAGCTGTTTTTT.

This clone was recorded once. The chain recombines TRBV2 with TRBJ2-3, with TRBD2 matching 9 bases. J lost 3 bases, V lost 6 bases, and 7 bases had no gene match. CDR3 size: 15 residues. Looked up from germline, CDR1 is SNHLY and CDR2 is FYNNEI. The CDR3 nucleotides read TGTGCCAGCAGCGATGCGGGGGGGCGTACAGATACGCAGTATTTT. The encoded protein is CASSDAGGRTDTQYF.

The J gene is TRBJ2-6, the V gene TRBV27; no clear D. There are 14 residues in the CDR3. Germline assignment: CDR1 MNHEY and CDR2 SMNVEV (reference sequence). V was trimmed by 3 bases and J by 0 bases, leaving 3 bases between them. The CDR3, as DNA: TGTGCCAGCAGTTTCTACTCTGGGGCCAACGTCCTGACTTTC. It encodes CASSFYSGANVLTF.

The CDR3 reads CASSLLATNEKLFF. The CDR3 nucleotides are TGTGCCAGCAGCTTGTTGGCCACTAATGAAAAACTGTTTTTT. The chain is built from TRBV5-6 and TRBJ1-4; D call uncertain. Trimming took off 1 base at V and 2 bases at J, with 6 bases between the two ends. This CDR3 has 14 amino acids. CDR1 and CDR2 from the germline V gene are SGHDT and YYEEEE.